This TCR beta chain came from a study of PD-1 blockade in classical Hodgkin lymphoma (dated by TCRdb to 2018 to 2021). About the study as a whole: The study used CyTOF and TCR beta sequencing to define a peripheral blood immune signature of response to PD-1 blockade in classical Hodgkin lymphoma. The paper's findings and limits, for the study overall: Newly diagnosed patients were reported to have lower baseline TCR diversity than healthy donors, and relapsed/refractory patients were reported to have lower baseline TCR diversity still. The study was limited to a single clinical trial cohort, and causes of repertoire differences, possibly disease activity or prior therapy, remained undefined.

As encoded in the germline V gene (reference sequence), CDR1 is MNHNY while CDR2 is SVGAGI. Here V drops 6 bases and J drops 2 bases, and the junction holds 3 bases not matched to any gene. Reading from cysteine to phenylalanine, the CDR3 counts 13 amino acids. The only DNA kept is the CDR3, 39 bases in frame from the first base. Explained via the paper, the time point label denotes: newly diagnosed, previously untreated cHL patient sample. A Miltenyi CD8+ T cell isolation kit was used for magnetic negative selection to purify CD8+ T cells from thawed PBMCs. As a comparison group for the relapsed/refractory trial patients, PBMCs from patients with newly diagnosed, previously untreated classical Hodgkin lymphoma were sequenced. Peripheral blood was collected in 8 mL Vacutainer Cell Preparation Tubes, from which PBMCs were isolated by centrifugation and then cryopreserved. Purified CD4+ and CD8+ fractions were generated only in cases for which an additional PBMC sample was available. Magnetically labelled cells were removed on LS columns in a quadroMACS separator, and the flow-through was collected as the purified fraction.

Genomic DNA was isolated using the Qiagen DNeasy kit from unsorted PBMCs as well as from negatively selected CD4+ and CD8+ fractions. TCR beta CDR3 regions were subjected to amplification by immunoSEQ multiplex PCR with primers that anneal to V and J segments. A synthetic immune receptor repertoire was used to minimize amplification bias, and any remaining bias was removed computationally after sequencing. As for the authors' bioinformatics: Repertoire diversity was quantified as the Shannon entropy index using custom Python scripts. The unsorted, CD4+ and CD8+ repertoires were each analyzed separately, with the exception of combined analyses, where CD4+ and CD8+ sequences were merged in silico. As stored in TCRdb, this immuneACCESS dataset retains in-frame rearrangements with V and J assigned. A fraction of the clones does not appear; measured against another copy, unresolved V genes explain less than half of the discrepancy, and the remainder lacks a known reason. Clonal size and the V and J genes are those of that table, whereas D and trimming came from the DNA. Within this sample are fewer than 5,500 clones, with roughly nine tenths of them counted one time only. The top ten constitute more than 20% of the sample.

As to this clone: It has no known antigen specificity. No much larger clonotype is one base removed from it; base qualities were not supplied.

This TCR came from a human donor with classical Hodgkin lymphoma. The chain is encoded by TRBV6-6 joined to TRBJ2-7, with TRBD2 identical over 8 junction bases. Sequencing was performed on CD8+ T cells from blood. The CDR3 in this case is CASSLTSAYEQYF. The DNA reads as follows: TGTGCCAGCAGCCTGACTAGCGCCTACGAGCAGTACTTC.